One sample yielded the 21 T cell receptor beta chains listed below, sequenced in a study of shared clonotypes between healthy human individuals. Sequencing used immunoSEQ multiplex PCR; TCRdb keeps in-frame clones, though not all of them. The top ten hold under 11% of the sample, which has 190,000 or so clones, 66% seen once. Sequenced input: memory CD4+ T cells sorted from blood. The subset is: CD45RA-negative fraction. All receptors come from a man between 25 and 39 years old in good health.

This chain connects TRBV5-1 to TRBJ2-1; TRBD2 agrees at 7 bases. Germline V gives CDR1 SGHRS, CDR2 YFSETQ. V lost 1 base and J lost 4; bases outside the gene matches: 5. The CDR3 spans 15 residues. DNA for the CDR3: TGCGCCAGCAGCTTGAACAGCGGGGATTACAATGAGCAGTTCTTC. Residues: CASSLNSGDYNEQFF.

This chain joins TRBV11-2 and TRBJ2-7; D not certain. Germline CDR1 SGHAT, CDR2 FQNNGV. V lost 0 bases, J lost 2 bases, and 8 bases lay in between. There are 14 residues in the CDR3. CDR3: CASSLDLGPYEQYF. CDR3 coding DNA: TGTGCCAGCAGCTTAGATCTAGGGCCCTACGAGCAGTACTTC.

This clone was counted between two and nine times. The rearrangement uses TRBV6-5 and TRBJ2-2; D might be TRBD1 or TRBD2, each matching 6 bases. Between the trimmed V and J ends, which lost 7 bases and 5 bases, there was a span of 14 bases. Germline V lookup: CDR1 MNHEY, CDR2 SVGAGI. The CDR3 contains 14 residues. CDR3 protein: CASTRGPATGELFF. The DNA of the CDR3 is TGTGCCAGCACTCGGGGGCCGGCGACCGGGGAGCTGTTTTTT.

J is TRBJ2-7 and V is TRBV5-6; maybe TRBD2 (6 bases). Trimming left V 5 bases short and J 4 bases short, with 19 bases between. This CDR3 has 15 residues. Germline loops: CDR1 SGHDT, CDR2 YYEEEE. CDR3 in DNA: TGTGCCAGCAGACCGGGACTTCTGGGGACTTACGAGCAGTACTTC. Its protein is CASRPGLLGTYEQYF.

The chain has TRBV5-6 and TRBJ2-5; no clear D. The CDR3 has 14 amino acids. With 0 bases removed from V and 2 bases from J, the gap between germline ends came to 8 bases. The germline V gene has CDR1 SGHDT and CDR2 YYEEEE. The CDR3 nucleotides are TGTGCCAGCAGCTTGGTGGGCAGTCAAGAGACCCAGTACTTC. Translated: CASSLVGSQETQYF.

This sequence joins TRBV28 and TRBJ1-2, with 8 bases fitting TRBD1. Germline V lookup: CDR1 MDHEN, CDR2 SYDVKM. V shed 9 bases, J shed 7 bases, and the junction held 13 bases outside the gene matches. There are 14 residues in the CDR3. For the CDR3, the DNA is TGTGCCAGTACAACCGGCGCCACAGGGGGTGGCTACACCTTC. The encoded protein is CASTTGATGGGYTF.

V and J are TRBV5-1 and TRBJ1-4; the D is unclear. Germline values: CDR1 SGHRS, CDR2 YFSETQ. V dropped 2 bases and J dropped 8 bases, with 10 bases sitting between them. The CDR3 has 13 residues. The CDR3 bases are TGCGCCAGCAGCTTTCCAGGAAGGGAAAAACTGTTTTTT. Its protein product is CASSFPGREKLFF.

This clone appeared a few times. The chain's CDR3 is CASSKRASTYEQYF. CDR3 sequence (DNA): TGTGCCAGCAGCAAGAGGGCCAGCACCTACGAGCAGTACTTC. The genes are TRBV7-8 and TRBJ2-7; possibly TRBD2 for D (5 bases). The CDR3 runs 14 residues. V was cut by 5 bases and J by 2 bases, with 13 bases left in between. CDR1 SGHVS and CDR2 FQNEAQ come from the germline V gene.

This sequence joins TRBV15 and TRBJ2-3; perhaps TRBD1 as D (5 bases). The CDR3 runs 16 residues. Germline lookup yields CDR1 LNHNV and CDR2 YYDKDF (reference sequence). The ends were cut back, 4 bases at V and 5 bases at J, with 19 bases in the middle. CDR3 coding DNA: TGTGCCACCAGCACCTCCCCAGGGAAATGGGGAGATACGCAGTATTTT. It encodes CATSTSPGKWGDTQYF.

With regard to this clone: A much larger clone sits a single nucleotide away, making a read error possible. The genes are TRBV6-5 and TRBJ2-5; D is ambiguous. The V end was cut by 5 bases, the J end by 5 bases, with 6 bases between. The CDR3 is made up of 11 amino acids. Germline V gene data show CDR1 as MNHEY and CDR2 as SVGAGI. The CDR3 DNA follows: TGTGCCAGCAGTGACCCGGAGACCCAGTACTTC. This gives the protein CASSDPETQYF.

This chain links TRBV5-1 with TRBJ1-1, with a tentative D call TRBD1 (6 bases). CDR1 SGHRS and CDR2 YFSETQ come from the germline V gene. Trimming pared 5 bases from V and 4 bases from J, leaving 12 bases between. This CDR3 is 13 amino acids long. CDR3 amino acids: CASSFTGTTEAFF. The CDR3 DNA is TGCGCCAGCAGTTTTACAGGGACCACTGAAGCTTTCTTT.

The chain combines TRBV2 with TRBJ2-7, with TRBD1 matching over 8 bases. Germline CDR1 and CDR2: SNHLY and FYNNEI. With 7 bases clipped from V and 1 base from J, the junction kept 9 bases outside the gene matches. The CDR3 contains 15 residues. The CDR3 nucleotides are TGTGCCAGCACCCGCGACAGGGGAGTATCCTACGAGCAGTACTTC. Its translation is CASTRDRGVSYEQYF.

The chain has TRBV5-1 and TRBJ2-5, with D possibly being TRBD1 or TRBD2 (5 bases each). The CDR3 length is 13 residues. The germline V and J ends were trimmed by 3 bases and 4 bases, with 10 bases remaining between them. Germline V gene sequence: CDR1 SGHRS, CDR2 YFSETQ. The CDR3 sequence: CASSSHGGETQYF. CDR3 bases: TGCGCCAGCAGCTCTCATGGGGGAGAGACCCAGTACTTC. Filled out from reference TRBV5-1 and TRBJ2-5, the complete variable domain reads KAGVTQTPRYLIKTRGQQVTLSCSPISGHRSVSWYQQTPGQGLQFLFEYFSETQRNKGNFPGRFSGRQFSNSRSEMNVSTLELGDSALYLCASSSHGGETQYFGPGTRLLVL.

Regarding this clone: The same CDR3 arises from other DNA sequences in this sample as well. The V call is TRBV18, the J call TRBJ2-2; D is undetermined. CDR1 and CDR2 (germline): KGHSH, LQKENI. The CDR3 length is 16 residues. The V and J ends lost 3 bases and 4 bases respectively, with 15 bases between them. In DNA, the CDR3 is TGTGCCAGCTCACCGTTTGGGCTGGGCTCCACCGGGGAGCTGTTTTTT. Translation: CASSPFGLGSTGELFF.

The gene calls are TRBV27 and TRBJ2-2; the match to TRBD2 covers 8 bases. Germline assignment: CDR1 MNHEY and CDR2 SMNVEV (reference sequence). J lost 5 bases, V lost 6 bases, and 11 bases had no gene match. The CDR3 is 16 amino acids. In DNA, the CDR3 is TGTGCCAGCAGGCGCGGGAGGCAGGCTAAGACCGGGGAGCTGTTTTTT. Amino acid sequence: CASRRGRQAKTGELFF.

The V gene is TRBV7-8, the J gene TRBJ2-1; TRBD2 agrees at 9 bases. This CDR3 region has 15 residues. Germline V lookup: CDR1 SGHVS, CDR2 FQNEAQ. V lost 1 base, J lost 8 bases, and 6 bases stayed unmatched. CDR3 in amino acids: CASSLVASGTHEQFF. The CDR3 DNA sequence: TGTGCCAGCAGCTTAGTGGCTAGCGGGACCCATGAGCAGTTCTTC.

The CDR3 DNA reads TGTGCCAGCAGCCAGGACAGGGGCGGGGGAAAACTGTTTTTT. Protein: CASSQDRGGGKLFF. The V and J genes are TRBV6-5 and TRBJ1-4; 9 positions agree with TRBD1. Germline-derived CDR1 and CDR2 are MNHEY and SVGAGI. The CDR3 sequence is 14 residues long. V lost 6 bases, J lost 10 bases, and 9 bases stayed unmatched.

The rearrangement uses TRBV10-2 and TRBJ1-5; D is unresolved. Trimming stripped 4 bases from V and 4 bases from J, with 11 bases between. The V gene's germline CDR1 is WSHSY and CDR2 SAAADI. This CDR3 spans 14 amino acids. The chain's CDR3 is CASSVRRDNQPQHF. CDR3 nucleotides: TGCGCCAGCAGTGTACGGCGGGATAATCAGCCCCAGCATTTT.

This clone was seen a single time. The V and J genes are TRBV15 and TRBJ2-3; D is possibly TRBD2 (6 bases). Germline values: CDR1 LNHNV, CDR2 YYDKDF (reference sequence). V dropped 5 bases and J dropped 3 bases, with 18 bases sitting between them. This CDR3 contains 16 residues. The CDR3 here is CATSQAGRSTTDTQYF. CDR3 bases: TGTGCCACCAGCCAAGCGGGTCGCTCAACTACAGATACGCAGTATTTT.

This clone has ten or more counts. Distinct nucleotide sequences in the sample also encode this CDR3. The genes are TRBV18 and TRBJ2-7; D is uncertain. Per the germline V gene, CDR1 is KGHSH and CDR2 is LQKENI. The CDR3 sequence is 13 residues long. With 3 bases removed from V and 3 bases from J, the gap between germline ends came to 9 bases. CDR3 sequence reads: CASSPTADYEQYF. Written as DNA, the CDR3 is TGTGCCAGCTCACCCACGGCAGACTACGAGCAGTACTTC.

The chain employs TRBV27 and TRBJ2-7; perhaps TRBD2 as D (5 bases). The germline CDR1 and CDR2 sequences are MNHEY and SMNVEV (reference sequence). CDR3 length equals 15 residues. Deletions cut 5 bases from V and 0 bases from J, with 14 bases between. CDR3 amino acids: CASSPFRGYSYEQYF. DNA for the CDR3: TGTGCCAGCAGTCCTTTTCGCGGGTACTCCTACGAGCAGTACTTC.